This record concerns one T cell receptor (beta chain) sequence. Since a far larger clone is one base different, this is likely a read error. The sample comes from a study of shared clonotypes between healthy human individuals. Sequencing was performed with immunoSEQ multiplex PCR; in TCRdb, only in-frame clones are kept and a portion is missing. Among some 630,000 clones listed, 60% to 80% were seen once. V was cut by 3 bases and J by 4 bases, with 4 bases left in between. Germline CDR1 reads MGHDK; CDR2 reads SYGVNS. The CDR3 spans 12 residues. V is TRBV25-1 and J is TRBJ1-5, with D unresolved. The receptor comes from a woman aged 25 to 45 in good health. The source material was memory CD4+ T cells sorted from blood. Subset specified: CD45RA-negative fraction. CDR3 in amino acids: CASSEGNQPQHF. The CDR3 region has the DNA TGTGCCAGCAGTGAGGGGAATCAGCCCCAGCATTTT. The variable domain in full, completed from reference TRBV25-1 and TRBJ1-5, reads EADIYQTPRYLVIGTGKKITLECSQTMGHDKMYWYQQDPGMELHLIHYSYGVNSTEKGDLSSESTVSRIRTEHFPLTLESARPSHTSQYLCASSEGNQPQHFGDGTRLSIL.